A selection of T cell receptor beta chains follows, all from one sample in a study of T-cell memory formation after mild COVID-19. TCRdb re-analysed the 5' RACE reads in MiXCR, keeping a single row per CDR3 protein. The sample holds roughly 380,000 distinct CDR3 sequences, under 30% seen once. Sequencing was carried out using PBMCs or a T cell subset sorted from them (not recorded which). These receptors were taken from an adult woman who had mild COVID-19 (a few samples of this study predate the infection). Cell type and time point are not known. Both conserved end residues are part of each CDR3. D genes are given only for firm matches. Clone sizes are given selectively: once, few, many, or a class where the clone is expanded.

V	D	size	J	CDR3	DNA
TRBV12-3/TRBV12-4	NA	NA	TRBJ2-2	CASSQGFPPPGELFF	TGTGCCAGCAGTCAGGGGTTCCCGCCTCCCGGGGAGCTGTTTTTT
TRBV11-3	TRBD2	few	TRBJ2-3	CASTHGTSGIADTQYF	TGTGCCAGTACACACGGGACTAGCGGGATAGCAGATACGCAGTATTTT
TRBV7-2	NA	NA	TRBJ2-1	CASSLAGAKDNEQFF	TGTGCCAGCAGCTTAGCAGGGGCGAAAGACAATGAGCAGTTCTTC
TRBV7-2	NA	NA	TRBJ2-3	CASSLGKGDTQYF	TGTGCCAGCAGCCTCGGGAAGGGGGATACGCAGTATTTT
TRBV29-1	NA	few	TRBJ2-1	CSASDRASYNEQFF	TGCAGCGCGAGTGACCGTGCATCCTACAATGAGCAGTTCTTC
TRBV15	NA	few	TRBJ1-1	CATSREGTGITLNTEAFF	TGTGCCACCAGCAGAGAGGGTACAGGGATCACGCTAAACACTGAAGCTTTCTTT
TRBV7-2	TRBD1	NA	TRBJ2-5	CASSIRTGGIPKETQYF	TGTGCCAGCAGCATCCGGACAGGGGGGATCCCGAAAGAGACCCAGTACTTC
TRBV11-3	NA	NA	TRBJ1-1	CASSFFFGEYTEAFF	TGTGCCAGCAGCTTTTTCTTCGGGGAATACACTGAAGCTTTCTTT
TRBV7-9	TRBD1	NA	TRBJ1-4	CASSPGQGANEKLFF	TGTGCCAGCAGCCCCGGACAGGGTGCTAATGAAAAACTGTTTTTT
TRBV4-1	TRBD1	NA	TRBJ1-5	CASSPGTGGYLSNQPQHF	TGCGCCAGCAGCCCAGGGACAGGAGGGTATCTTAGCAATCAGCCCCAGCATTTT
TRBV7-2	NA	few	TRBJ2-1	CASSSGQGSGKSNEQFF	TGTGCCAGCAGCTCCGGACAGGGTAGCGGGAAGTCCAATGAGCAGTTCTTC
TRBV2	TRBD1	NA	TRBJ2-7	CASRNWTGFNEQYF	TGTGCCAGCAGGAACTGGACAGGGTTCAACGAGCAGTACTTC
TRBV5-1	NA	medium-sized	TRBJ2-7	CASSLAPGDEQYF	TGCGCCAGCAGCTTGGCCCCCGGCGACGAGCAGTACTTC
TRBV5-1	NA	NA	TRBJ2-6	CASSLVASSGANVLTF	TGCGCCAGCAGCTTGGTGGCGAGCTCTGGGGCCAACGTCCTGACTTTC
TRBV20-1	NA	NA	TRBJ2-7	CSARWAAHSYEQYF	TGCAGTGCTAGATGGGCGGCTCACAGTTACGAGCAGTACTTC
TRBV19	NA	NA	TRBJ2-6	CASGRVEGANVLTF	TGTGCCAGTGGAAGGGTAGAGGGGGCCAACGTCCTGACTTTC
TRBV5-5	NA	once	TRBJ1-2	CASSSGISYGYTF	TGTGCCAGCAGCTCAGGGATTTCTTATGGCTACACCTTC
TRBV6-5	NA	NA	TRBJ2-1	CASSYSRGVGDNEQFF	TGTGCCAGCAGTTACTCGAGGGGTGTAGGGGACAATGAGCAGTTCTTC
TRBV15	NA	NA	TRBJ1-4	CATARRANEKLFF	TGTGCCACCGCGCGTAGGGCTAATGAAAAACTGTTTTTT
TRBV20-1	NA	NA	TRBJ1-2	CSADPDRQNYGYTF	TGCAGTGCAGATCCCGACAGGCAGAACTATGGCTACACCTTC
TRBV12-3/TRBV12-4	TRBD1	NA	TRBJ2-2	CASSPSPGQVLTGELFF	TGTGCCAGCAGCCCCAGTCCGGGACAGGTTCTGACCGGGGAGCTGTTTTTT
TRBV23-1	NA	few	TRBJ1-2	CWWGFYYGYTF	TGCTGGTGGGGCTTTTACTATGGCTACACCTTC
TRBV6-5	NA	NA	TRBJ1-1	CASSNPRLLPEAFF	TGTGCCAGCAGTAATCCCCGACTTCTACCCGAAGCTTTCTTT
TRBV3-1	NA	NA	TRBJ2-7	CASSQGGSGYEQYF	TGTGCCAGCAGCCAAGGGGGAAGTGGCTACGAGCAGTACTTC
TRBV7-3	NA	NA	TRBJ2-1	CASSLTTYNEQFF	TGTGCCAGCAGCTTAACCACCTACAATGAGCAGTTCTTC
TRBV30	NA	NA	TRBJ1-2	CAWTHPGYGYTF	TGTGCCTGGACACATCCAGGCTATGGCTACACCTTC
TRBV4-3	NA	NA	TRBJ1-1	CASSQPYPGMNTEAFF	TGCGCCAGCAGCCAACCCTACCCGGGGATGAACACTGAAGCTTTCTTT
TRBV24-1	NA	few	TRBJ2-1	CATSGGGYNEQFF	TGTGCCACCAGCGGGGGTGGGTACAATGAGCAGTTCTTC
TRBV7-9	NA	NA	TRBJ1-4	CASSFTGSTNEKLFF	TGTGCCAGCAGCTTTACAGGGTCAACTAATGAAAAACTGTTTTTT
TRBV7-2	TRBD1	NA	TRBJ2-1	CASSLDRAHEQFF	TGTGCCAGCAGCTTGGACAGGGCCCATGAGCAGTTCTTC
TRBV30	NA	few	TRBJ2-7	CAWSLGYYEQYF	TGTGCCTGGAGTCTTGGGTACTACGAGCAGTACTTC
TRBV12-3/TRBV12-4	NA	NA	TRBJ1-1	CASTKGEARLEAFF	TGTGCCAGCACCAAGGGAGAGGCTAGGCTTGAAGCTTTCTTT
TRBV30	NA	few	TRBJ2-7	CAWRETGRVYEQYF	TGTGCCTGGAGAGAGACAGGAAGGGTGTACGAGCAGTACTTC
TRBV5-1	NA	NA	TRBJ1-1	CASTMAVGGNTEAFF	TGCGCCAGCACCATGGCGGTGGGGGGGAACACTGAAGCTTTCTTT
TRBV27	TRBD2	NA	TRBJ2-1	CASSSLAGGNNEQFF	TGTGCCAGCAGTTCTTTAGCGGGAGGGAACAATGAGCAGTTCTTC
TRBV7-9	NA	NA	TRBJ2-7	CASSLGPALEQYF	TGTGCCAGCAGCTTAGGTCCAGCACTAGAGCAGTACTTC
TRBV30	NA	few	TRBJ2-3	CAWSRGGATDTQYF	TGTGCCTGGAGTCGAGGGGGGGCAACAGATACGCAGTATTTT
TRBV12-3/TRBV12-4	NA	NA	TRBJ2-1	CASSLTGGAYNEQFF	TGTGCCAGCAGTTTAACGGGGGGCGCGTACAATGAGCAGTTCTTC
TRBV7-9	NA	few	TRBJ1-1	CASSPSGARGAFF	TGTGCCAGCAGCCCCTCCGGGGCCCGGGGAGCTTTCTTT
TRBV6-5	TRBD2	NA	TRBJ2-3	CASLSGSTDTQYF	TGTGCCAGCCTTAGCGGGTCCACAGATACGCAGTATTTT
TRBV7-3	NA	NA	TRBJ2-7	CASSLQGVLGEQYF	TGTGCCAGCAGCTTACAGGGTGTCCTTGGGGAGCAGTACTTC
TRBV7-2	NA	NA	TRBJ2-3	CASREEIRTDTQYF	TGTGCCAGCAGAGAGGAGATCAGGACAGATACGCAGTATTTT
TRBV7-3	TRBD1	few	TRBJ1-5	CASSLMEGQGSNQPQHF	TGTGCCAGCAGCTTAATGGAGGGACAGGGGAGCAATCAGCCCCAGCATTTT
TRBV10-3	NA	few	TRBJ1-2	CAISDHRSGWGYTF	TGTGCCATCAGTGATCACAGGAGTGGATGGGGCTACACCTTC
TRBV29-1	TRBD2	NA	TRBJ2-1	CSVEGLGILNEQFF	TGCAGCGTTGAGGGACTAGGGATCCTCAATGAGCAGTTCTTC
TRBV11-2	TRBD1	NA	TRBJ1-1	CASSSTGTGGIRYTEAFF	TGTGCCAGCAGCTCGACCGGGACAGGGGGTATAAGGTACACTGAAGCTTTCTTT
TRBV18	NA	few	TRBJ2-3	CASSPTGPQGADTQYF	TGTGCCAGCTCACCGACGGGCCCTCAAGGCGCAGATACGCAGTATTTT
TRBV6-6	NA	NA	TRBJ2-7	CASSYTAGTWNF	TGTGCCAGCAGTTACACAGCCGGGACATGGAACTTC
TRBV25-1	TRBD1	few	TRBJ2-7	CASSEWGRDRGGQYF	TGTGCCAGCAGTGAATGGGGCCGGGACAGGGGTGGGCAGTACTTC
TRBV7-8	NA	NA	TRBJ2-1	CASSLTGGAVHEQFF	TGTGCCAGCAGCTTAACAGGGGGGGCCGTCCATGAGCAGTTCTTC
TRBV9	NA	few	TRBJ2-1	CASSVEAGPYNEQFF	TGTGCCAGCAGCGTAGAGGCAGGGCCGTACAATGAGCAGTTCTTC
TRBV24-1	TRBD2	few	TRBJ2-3	CATSDRLAGNTFTQYF	TGTGCCACCAGTGATCGACTAGCGGGAAACACCTTTACGCAGTATTTT
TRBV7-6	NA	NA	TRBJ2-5	CASSLDEETQYF	TGTGCCAGCAGCTTAGACGAAGAGACCCAGTACTTC
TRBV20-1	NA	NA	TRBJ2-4	CSARGGGPKNIQYF	TGCAGTGCCAGGGGAGGCGGGCCCAAAAACATTCAGTACTTC
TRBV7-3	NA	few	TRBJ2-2	CASSPSMGYNTGELFF	TGTGCCAGCAGCCCCTCTATGGGTTACAACACCGGGGAGCTGTTTTTT
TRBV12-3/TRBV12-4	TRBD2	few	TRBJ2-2	CASTRSGVNTGELFF	TGTGCCAGCACTCGTAGCGGGGTTAACACCGGGGAGCTGTTTTTT
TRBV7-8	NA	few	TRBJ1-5	CASSLGTYSNQPQHF	TGTGCCAGCAGCTTAGGGACATACAGCAATCAGCCCCAGCATTTT